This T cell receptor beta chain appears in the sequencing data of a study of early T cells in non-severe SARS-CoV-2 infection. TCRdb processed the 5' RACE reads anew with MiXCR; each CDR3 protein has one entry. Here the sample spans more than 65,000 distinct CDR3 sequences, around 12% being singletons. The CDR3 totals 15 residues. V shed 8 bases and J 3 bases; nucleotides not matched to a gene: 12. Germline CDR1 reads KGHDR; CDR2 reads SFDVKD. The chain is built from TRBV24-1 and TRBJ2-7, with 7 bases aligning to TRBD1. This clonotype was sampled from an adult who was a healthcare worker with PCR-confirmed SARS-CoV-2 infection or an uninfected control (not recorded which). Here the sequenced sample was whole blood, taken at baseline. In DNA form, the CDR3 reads TGTGCCACCATTCAACCGGGACAGCAGGACTACGAGCAGTACTTC. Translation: CATIQPGQQDYEQYF.